Following are 19 T cell receptor beta chains from one sample sequenced in a study of control samples from healthy donors and cancer patients. Repertoires were generated with immunoSEQ multiplex PCR, while TCRdb's copy carries only in-frame clones and drops some. The sample lists 200,000 to 250,000 clones, roughly 94% seen once, with around 1.5% in the top ten. Sequencing input: blood. All receptors derive from a man in his fifties or sixties in good health.

The chain joins TRBV2 to TRBJ1-5; unclear D gene. This CDR3 is built from 14 residues. V was cut by 4 bases and J by 3 bases, with 10 bases left in between. Germline V CDR1 and CDR2: SNHLY, FYNNEI. CDR3 in amino acids: CASSGGQPNQPQHF. In nucleotides, the CDR3 is TGTGCCAGCAGTGGAGGGCAGCCCAATCAGCCCCAGCATTTT.

For this clone: Other DNA variants within this sample encode the same CDR3. As DNA, the CDR3 is TGTGCCAGCTCACCAGGGGAAGAGACCCAGTACTTC. Its protein is CASSPGEETQYF. The chain carries TRBV18 and TRBJ2-5; D uncertain. The CDR3 loop spans 12 amino acids. Trimming stripped 2 bases from V and 3 bases from J, with 4 bases between. Per germline, CDR1 KGHSH and CDR2 LQKENI.

The CDR3 DNA reads TGTGCCAGCTCACCCGGGACAGCAGCCGAGCAGTACGTC. The encoded protein is CASSPGTAAEQYV. This chain connects TRBV18 to TRBJ2-7; 7 nucleotides line up with TRBD1. The CDR3 totals 13 residues. Germline V gene lookup returns CDR1 KGHSH and CDR2 LQKENI. The ends lost 3 bases at V and 6 bases at J; junction bases unmatched: 5.

The V call is TRBV7-2, the J call TRBJ2-2; TRBD2 matches 9 bases. From germline, CDR1 is SGHTA and CDR2 FQGNSA. The CDR3 has 15 residues. J gave up 9 bases and V 3 bases, and 8 bases lay outside the gene matches. Written as DNA, the CDR3 is TGTGCCAGCAGCTTTAGCGGGGGAGATCACCGGGAGCTGTTTTTT. Amino acids: CASSFSGGDHRELFF.

The chain carries TRBV6-1 and TRBJ1-2; 10 nucleotides align to TRBD1. CDR3 length: 17 amino acids. Trimming at V came to 2 bases and at J to 5 bases, leaving 11 bases not matched to a gene. Per the germline V gene, CDR1 is MNHNS and CDR2 is SASEGT. CDR3 DNA: TGTGCCAGCAGTGAAACGGGACAGGGGCCTCGAGGTTATGGCTACACCTTC. Translation: CASSETGQGPRGYGYTF.

The chain joins TRBV28 to TRBJ2-7; either TRBD1 or TRBD2 may supply D (6 bases each). Germline values: CDR1 MDHEN, CDR2 SYDVKM. The CDR3 is 13 residues long. The ends were cut back, 4 bases at V and 3 bases at J, with 10 bases in the middle. Here the CDR3 DNA reads TGTGCCAGCAGTTCGGGGGCTGACTACGAGCAGTACTTC. It yields the protein CASSSGADYEQYF.

This chain uses TRBV4-1 with TRBJ1-5, with D perhaps matching TRBD1 (6 bases). There are 16 residues in the CDR3. V lost 2 bases and J lost 3, with 14 bases in between. The V gene's germline CDR1 is MGHRA and CDR2 YSYEKL. This CDR3 is CASSQIPGQNNQPQHF. For the CDR3, the DNA is TGCGCCAGCAGCCAAATTCCGGGACAAAACAATCAGCCCCAGCATTTT.

The chain combines TRBV28 with TRBJ1-6; 9 bases agree with TRBD1. Germline CDR1 and CDR2: MDHEN and SYDVKM. The length of the CDR3 is 15 residues. The trim removed 7 bases at V and 9 bases at J, leaving 10 bases unmatched. CDR3 protein: CASIQTGGLGSPLHF. CDR3 in DNA: TGTGCCAGCATCCAGACAGGGGGTCTGGGTTCACCCCTCCACTTT. Drawing the rest from reference TRBV28 and TRBJ1-6, the complete variable domain is DVKVTQSSRYLVKRTGEKVFLECVQDMDHENMFWYRQDPGLGLRLIYFSYDVKMKEKGDIPEGYSVSREKKERFSLILESASTNQTSMYLCASIQTGGLGSPLHFGNGTRLTVT.

V is TRBV27 and J is TRBJ2-5; TRBD1 is a possible D gene (5 bases). Trimming took 2 bases from V and 5 from J, leaving 15 bases between them. The CDR3 is 15 residues long. Germline CDR1 and CDR2: MNHEY and SMNVEV (reference sequence). The CDR3 DNA sequence: TGTGCCAGCAGTTTAAATCCGGCAGGGTCGGAGACCCAGTACTTC. Translated: CASSLNPAGSETQYF.

This chain connects TRBV6-2 or TRBV6-3 to TRBJ2-7; TRBD2 aligns across 11 bases. The V gene's germline CDR1 is MNHEY and CDR2 SVGEGT. The V and J ends lost 6 bases and 4 bases, in that order; junction bases with no gene match: 11. The CDR3 is made up of 16 amino acids. The CDR3 nucleotides are TGTGCCAGCAGCCCAACCCTAGCGGGGGGACGTTACGAGCAGTACTTC. As protein: CASSPTLAGGRYEQYF.

The chain has TRBV19 and TRBJ1-5; D is uncertain. V was shortened by 4 bases and J by 9 bases, with 16 bases between the two germline ends. Germline V CDR1 and CDR2: LNHDA, SQIVND (reference sequence). The CDR3 totals 14 residues. The CDR3 here is CASSTRAESRPQHF. The CDR3 DNA sequence: TGTGCCAGTAGTACGAGGGCAGAGTCTAGGCCCCAGCATTTT.

The gene calls are TRBV10-3 and TRBJ1-2; maybe TRBD1 (5 bases). The CDR3 covers 16 residues. Germline V CDR1 and CDR2: ENHRY, SYGVKD. V was clipped by 4 bases and J by 0 bases, with 15 bases between them. The CDR3 loop reads CAISARDGQANYGYTF. The DNA of the CDR3 is TGTGCCATCAGTGCAAGGGACGGTCAAGCTAACTATGGCTACACCTTC.

This chain links TRBV18 with TRBJ2-3, with D unresolved. Deletions cut 0 bases from V and 5 bases from J, with 15 bases between. This CDR3 has 16 amino acids. Looked up from germline, CDR1 is KGHSH and CDR2 is LQKENI. CDR3 nucleotide sequence: TGTGCCAGCTCACCACCCCTTGTGAAGGCTGGAGATACGCAGTATTTT. It codes for CASSPPLVKAGDTQYF.

The chain couples TRBV18 to TRBJ1-3, with 7 bases fitting TRBD1. Germline CDR1 and CDR2: KGHSH and LQKENI. The V segment lost 3 bases and the J segment 1 base; nucleotides outside the gene matches: 3. The CDR3 runs 15 residues. This CDR3 reads CASSPPGQSGNTIYF. The CDR3 DNA sequence: TGTGCCAGCTCACCCCCGGGACAGTCTGGAAACACCATATATTTT.

V gene TRBV9 combines with J gene TRBJ1-3; D is unclear. This CDR3 is 16 amino acids long. Germline V gives CDR1 SGDLS, CDR2 YYNGEE. Trimming removed 0 bases at V and 0 bases at J, with 10 bases between. This CDR3 reads CASSVVGRNSGNTIYF. CDR3 DNA: TGTGCCAGCAGCGTAGTCGGGAGAAACTCTGGAAACACCATATATTTT.

The rearrangement joins TRBV9 to TRBJ1-2; D uncertain. This CDR3 is 14 amino acids long. The germline gives CDR1 SGDLS, CDR2 YYNGEE. Between the trimmed V and J ends, which lost 6 bases and 8 bases, there was a span of 20 bases. CDR3 in amino acids: CASTRAQPFAGYTF. CDR3 sequence (DNA): TGTGCCAGCACGAGGGCCCAACCTTTTGCAGGCTACACCTTC.

This clone has only one observation. The chain employs TRBV6-2 or TRBV6-3 and TRBJ2-2, with 7 positions matching TRBD1. This CDR3 is built from 16 residues. Germline V gene data show CDR1 as MNHEY and CDR2 as SVGEGT. With V trimmed by 1 base and J by 1 base, 3 bases remained unmatched. The chain's CDR3 is CASSYWDSLNTGELFF. The CDR3 DNA reads TGTGCCAGCAGTTACTGGGACAGTCTGAACACCGGGGAGCTGTTTTTT.

The rearrangement links TRBV10-2 to TRBJ2-7; 8 bases agree with TRBD1. This CDR3 has 13 amino acids. CDR1 and CDR2 from the germline V gene are WSHSY and SAAADI. The V and J ends lost 4 bases and 6 bases, in that order; junction bases with no gene match: 5. The CDR3: CASSGGQGGEQYV. CDR3 sequence (DNA): TGCGCCAGCAGTGGCGGACAGGGCGGCGAGCAGTACGTC.

The rearrangement joins TRBV10-3 to TRBJ2-1; D may correspond to TRBD1 or TRBD2 (5 bases each). Trimming took off 6 bases at V and 0 bases at J, with 15 bases between the two ends. Germline V CDR1 and CDR2: ENHRY, SYGVKD. The CDR3 consists of 16 residues. CDR3 residues: CAIRPGTESSYNEQFF. In DNA, the CDR3 is TGTGCCATCAGGCCCGGGACGGAGAGCTCCTACAATGAGCAGTTCTTC.